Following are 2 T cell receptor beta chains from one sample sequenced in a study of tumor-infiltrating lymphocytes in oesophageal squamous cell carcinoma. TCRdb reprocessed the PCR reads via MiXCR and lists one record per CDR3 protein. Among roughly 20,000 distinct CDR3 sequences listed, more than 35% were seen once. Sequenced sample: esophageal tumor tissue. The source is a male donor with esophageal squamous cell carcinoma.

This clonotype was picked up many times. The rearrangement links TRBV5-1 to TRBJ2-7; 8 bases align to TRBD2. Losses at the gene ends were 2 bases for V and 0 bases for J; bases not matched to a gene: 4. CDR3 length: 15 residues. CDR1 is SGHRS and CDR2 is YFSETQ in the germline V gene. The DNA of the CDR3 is TGCGCCAGCAGCTTAATAGCGGGAAGCTCCTACGAGCAGTACTTC. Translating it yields CASSLIAGSSYEQYF. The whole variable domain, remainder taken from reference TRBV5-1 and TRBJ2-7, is KAGVTQTPRYLIKTRGQQVTLSCSPISGHRSVSWYQQTPGQGLQFLFEYFSETQRNKGNFPGRFSGRQFSNSRSEMNVSTLELGDSALYLCASSLIAGSSYEQYFGPGTRLTVT.

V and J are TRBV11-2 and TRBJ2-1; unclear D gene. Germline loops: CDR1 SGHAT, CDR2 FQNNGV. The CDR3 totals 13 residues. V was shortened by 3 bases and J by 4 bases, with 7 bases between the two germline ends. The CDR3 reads CASSFDGYNEQFF. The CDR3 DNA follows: TGTGCCAGCAGCTTTGACGGTTACAATGAGCAGTTCTTC. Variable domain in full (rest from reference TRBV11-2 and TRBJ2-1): EAGVAQSPRYKIIEKRQSVAFWCNPISGHATLYWYQQILGQGPKLLIQFQNNGVVDDSQLPKDRFSAERLKGVDSTLKIQPAKLEDSAVYLCASSFDGYNEQFFGPGTRLTVL.